The rows below give T cell receptor beta chains drawn from one sample of a study of blood T cell repertoires in COVID-19. The data were produced by immunoSEQ multiplex PCR, yet TCRdb's version contains in-frame clones alone and is incomplete. There are 150,000 to 200,000 clones in the sample; 80% to 90% occur only once, and around 9.9% lies in the top ten. Material: peripheral blood. The receptors come from an older woman with COVID-19, enrolled during active disease. CDR3s leave out the opening cysteine and the closing phenylalanine or tryptophan.

j_call: TRBJ1-2
v_call: TRBV14
cdr3_aa: ASSQFVQGYGYT

j_call: TRBJ2-7
v_call: TRBV5-1
cdr3_aa: ASSFSASGDEQY

j_call: TRBJ2-7
v_call: TRBV18
cdr3_aa: ASSPIERGTYEQY

j_call: TRBJ2-2
v_call: TRBV5-6
cdr3_aa: ASSSSLYTNTGELF

j_call: TRBJ2-1
v_call: TRBV24-1
cdr3_aa: ATSELRFGGNNEQF

j_call: TRBJ2-7
v_call: TRBV30
cdr3_aa: AWKKQGLSGEQY

j_call: TRBJ1-2
v_call: TRBV28
cdr3_aa: ASSLQRGSYGYT

j_call: TRBJ2-7
v_call: TRBV30
cdr3_aa: AWSVPQYEQY

j_call: TRBJ2-2
v_call: TRBV11-3
cdr3_aa: ASSLDRGTGELF

j_call: TRBJ1-4
v_call: TRBV14
cdr3_aa: ASSQHRGTEKLF

j_call: TRBJ2-3
v_call: TRBV30
cdr3_aa: AWSQGTSSDTQY

j_call: TRBJ2-7
v_call: TRBV6-2/TRBV6-3
cdr3_aa: ASSPRHAEQY

j_call: TRBJ1-5
v_call: TRBV2
cdr3_aa: ASKEGGGLNQPQH

j_call: TRBJ2-1
v_call: TRBV25-1
cdr3_aa: ASNNFGLAGGGNEQF

j_call: TRBJ2-3
v_call: TRBV10-3
cdr3_aa: AISESISGSTDTQY

j_call: TRBJ2-7
v_call: TRBV6-2/TRBV6-3
cdr3_aa: ASSYSTGAFDEQY

j_call: TRBJ2-7
v_call: TRBV4-1
cdr3_aa: ASSQDLEASSSYEQY

j_call: TRBJ2-5
v_call: TRBV9
cdr3_aa: ASSVGAGQETQY

j_call: TRBJ2-7
v_call: TRBV19
cdr3_aa: ASSIKQGANLYEQY

j_call: TRBJ1-6
v_call: TRBV3-1/TRBV3-2
cdr3_aa: ASSVTRSPLH

j_call: TRBJ2-7
v_call: TRBV12-3/TRBV12-4
cdr3_aa: ASLTGGEQY

j_call: TRBJ2-7
v_call: TRBV7-9
cdr3_aa: ASRRTGPTYEQY